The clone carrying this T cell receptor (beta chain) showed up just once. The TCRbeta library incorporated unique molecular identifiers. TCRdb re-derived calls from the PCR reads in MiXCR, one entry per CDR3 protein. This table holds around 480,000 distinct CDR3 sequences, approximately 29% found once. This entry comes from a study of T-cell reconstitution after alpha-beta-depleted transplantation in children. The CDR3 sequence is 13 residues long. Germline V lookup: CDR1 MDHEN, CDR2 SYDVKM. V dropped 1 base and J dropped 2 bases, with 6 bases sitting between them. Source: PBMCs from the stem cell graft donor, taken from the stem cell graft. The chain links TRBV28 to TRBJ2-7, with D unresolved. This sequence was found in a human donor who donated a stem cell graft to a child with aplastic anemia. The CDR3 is CASSLFPTYEQYV. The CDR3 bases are TGTGCCAGCAGTTTATTCCCGACCTACGAGCAGTACGTC.